The rows below give T cell receptor beta chains drawn from one sample of a study of CD4+ T cells in melanoma. This table comes from immunoSEQ multiplex PCR, and its TCRdb copy is limited to in-frame clones, with some not included. Of about 140,000 clones in the sample, about 90% were seen once. Receptors originate from a human donor with melanoma. The CDR3 runs from the conserved cysteine through the conserved F or W. The order of the fields is CDR3 DNA, CDR3 protein, J gene, V gene, D gene, clone size. The D gene is left open where the match is weak. Clone size is not always given. Where it is, it says once, few, many or a class for expanded clones.

CDR3 DNA: TGTGCCAGTAGTAATCCAGGGGCCGTCAATCAGCCCCAGCATTTT; CDR3 protein: CASSNPGAVNQPQHF; J gene: TRBJ1-5; V gene: TRBV19; D gene: -; clone size: -
CDR3 DNA: TGTGCCAGCAGCTTAGGTCAGGCACTTACTGAAAAACTGTTTTTT; CDR3 protein: CASSLGQALTEKLFF; J gene: TRBJ1-4; V gene: TRBV11-2; D gene: -; clone size: -
CDR3 DNA: TGCGCCAGCAGCACCGCGGGGAGGGATCTCGGTGAGCAGTTCTTC; CDR3 protein: CASSTAGRDLGEQFF; J gene: TRBJ2-1; V gene: TRBV5-1; D gene: TRBD2; clone size: -
CDR3 DNA: TGCGCCAGCAGCTTGGTTCGGGGGCAGGGCTATGGCTACACCTTC; CDR3 protein: CASSLVRGQGYGYTF; J gene: TRBJ1-2; V gene: TRBV5-1; D gene: -; clone size: -
CDR3 DNA: TGTGCCTGCCTTCCAGGACAGGGGGATTCACCCCTCCACTTT; CDR3 protein: CACLPGQGDSPLHF; J gene: TRBJ1-6; V gene: TRBV30; D gene: TRBD1; clone size: -
CDR3 DNA: TGTGCCAGCAGAGGACGATTCTACAATGAGCAGTTCTTC; CDR3 protein: CASRGRFYNEQFF; J gene: TRBJ2-1; V gene: TRBV2; D gene: -; clone size: -
CDR3 DNA: TGTGCCAGCAGCCTATGGGGGACAGGGGCCACAGATACGCAGTATTTT; CDR3 protein: CASSLWGTGATDTQYF; J gene: TRBJ2-3; V gene: TRBV5-4; D gene: TRBD1; clone size: -
CDR3 DNA: TGCGCCAGCAGTGAGACCGGCCAAGGGATCAACGAGCAGTACTTC; CDR3 protein: CASSETGQGINEQYF; J gene: TRBJ2-7; V gene: TRBV10-2; D gene: -; clone size: -
CDR3 DNA: TGTGCCTGGAACCGCGGGGGGGCCACCTACGAGCAGTACTTC; CDR3 protein: CAWNRGGATYEQYF; J gene: TRBJ2-7; V gene: TRBV30; D gene: TRBD2; clone size: -
CDR3 DNA: TGTGCCAGCAGCCCGCCTTCCGGGACCCTTACAGGTGAGCAGTTCTTC; CDR3 protein: CASSPPSGTLTGEQFF; J gene: TRBJ2-1; V gene: TRBV7-2; D gene: -; clone size: -
CDR3 DNA: TGTGCCAGCAGCTTACGGCCCGGAGTAGCGGGGGATGCCTACAATGAGCAGTTCTTC; CDR3 protein: CASSLRPGVAGDAYNEQFF; J gene: TRBJ2-1; V gene: TRBV7-2; D gene: TRBD2; clone size: -
CDR3 DNA: TGCGCCAGCAGCTTGGCCGCTTGGACAGGACCCCAAAACATTCAGTACTTC; CDR3 protein: CASSLAAWTGPQNIQYF; J gene: TRBJ2-4; V gene: TRBV5-1; D gene: TRBD1; clone size: -
CDR3 DNA: TGTGCCAGTAGTGGTATAGGGACCTCCTACTATGGCTACACCTTC; CDR3 protein: CASSGIGTSYYGYTF; J gene: TRBJ1-2; V gene: TRBV19; D gene: -; clone size: -
CDR3 DNA: TGTGCCTGGAAGAGGCTGGGGGAGAGGCTCGAGCAGTACTTC; CDR3 protein: CAWKRLGERLEQYF; J gene: TRBJ2-7; V gene: TRBV30; D gene: -; clone size: -
CDR3 DNA: TGTGCCAGCAGTTACTACGGGAATGGCTACACCTTC; CDR3 protein: CASSYYGNGYTF; J gene: TRBJ1-2; V gene: TRBV6-5; D gene: -; clone size: -
CDR3 DNA: TGCGCCAGCAGTATGGGGACAGGGGGCGAAAACACCATATATTTT; CDR3 protein: CASSMGTGGENTIYF; J gene: TRBJ1-3; V gene: TRBV5-1; D gene: TRBD1; clone size: -
CDR3 DNA: TGTGCCAGCAGCTTTTCGGGTGGGACAGATACGCAGTATTTT; CDR3 protein: CASSFSGGTDTQYF; J gene: TRBJ2-3; V gene: TRBV7-6; D gene: -; clone size: -
CDR3 DNA: TGTGCCACCAGCAGAGATTGGTCTAGCGGGGGAGAGCAGTACTTC; CDR3 protein: CATSRDWSSGGEQYF; J gene: TRBJ2-7; V gene: TRBV15; D gene: TRBD2; clone size: few
CDR3 DNA: TGTGCCAGCAGTCTCGGACAGGGGGCGTCGAACACTGAAGCTTTCTTT; CDR3 protein: CASSLGQGASNTEAFF; J gene: TRBJ1-1; V gene: TRBV2; D gene: TRBD1; clone size: -
CDR3 DNA: TGTGCCAGCAGCTTTACAGGGGCAAATTCACCCCTCCACTTT; CDR3 protein: CASSFTGANSPLHF; J gene: TRBJ1-6; V gene: TRBV7-3; D gene: TRBD1; clone size: -
CDR3 DNA: TGTGCCAGCAGCTTGGGGAGCCGGGCAACAGATACGCAGTATTTT; CDR3 protein: CASSLGSRATDTQYF; J gene: TRBJ2-3; V gene: TRBV5-6; D gene: -; clone size: -
CDR3 DNA: TGTGCCAGCAGGATGGCGGGACAGACGGTAGGGGAAAAACTGTTTTTT; CDR3 protein: CASRMAGQTVGEKLFF; J gene: TRBJ1-4; V gene: TRBV27; D gene: TRBD1; clone size: -
CDR3 DNA: TGTGCCAGCCTGGGCCCAGGGCACACTGAAGCTTTCTTT; CDR3 protein: CASLGPGHTEAFF; J gene: TRBJ1-1; V gene: TRBV6-5; D gene: -; clone size: -
CDR3 DNA: TGTGCCAGCAGCAACCGACAGGGTGTCTACGAGCAGTACTTC; CDR3 protein: CASSNRQGVYEQYF; J gene: TRBJ2-7; V gene: TRBV5-6; D gene: TRBD1; clone size: -
CDR3 DNA: TGCAGCGTTATGGGAGGGAGCTCTGGAAACACCATATATTTT; CDR3 protein: CSVMGGSSGNTIYF; J gene: TRBJ1-3; V gene: TRBV29-1; D gene: -; clone size: -
CDR3 DNA: TGTGCCAGCAGTTACTCGCGACAGGGGCGAGGTGACTACACCTTC; CDR3 protein: CASSYSRQGRGDYTF; J gene: TRBJ1-2; V gene: TRBV6-5; D gene: TRBD1; clone size: -
CDR3 DNA: TGTGCCAGCAGCGTATTTGGGGCGACTAGCACAGATACGCAGTATTTT; CDR3 protein: CASSVFGATSTDTQYF; J gene: TRBJ2-3; V gene: TRBV9; D gene: -; clone size: -
CDR3 DNA: TGCGCCAGCAGTGAGTCCGGACGAGTCACTGAAGCTTTCTTT; CDR3 protein: CASSESGRVTEAFF; J gene: TRBJ1-1; V gene: TRBV10-2; D gene: -; clone size: -
CDR3 DNA: TGTGCCAGCAGCCGTCAGACAGGGGGCAACACTGAAGCTTTCTTT; CDR3 protein: CASSRQTGGNTEAFF; J gene: TRBJ1-1; V gene: TRBV7-2; D gene: TRBD1; clone size: -
CDR3 DNA: TGTGCCAGCAGCTTACAATCAGGTTACAATGAGCAGTTCTTC; CDR3 protein: CASSLQSGYNEQFF; J gene: TRBJ2-1; V gene: TRBV7-3; D gene: -; clone size: once
CDR3 DNA: TGTGCCAGCAGCGTAGTACTGCGCACAGATACGCAGTATTTT; CDR3 protein: CASSVVLRTDTQYF; J gene: TRBJ2-3; V gene: TRBV11-2; D gene: -; clone size: -
CDR3 DNA: TGTGCCAGCAGACTGTCGGGGTCCGGAAACACCATATATTTT; CDR3 protein: CASRLSGSGNTIYF; J gene: TRBJ1-3; V gene: TRBV6-5; D gene: -; clone size: -
CDR3 DNA: TGCGCCAGCAGCTTGGCGGGACAGTACAATGAGCAGTTCTTC; CDR3 protein: CASSLAGQYNEQFF; J gene: TRBJ2-1; V gene: TRBV5-1; D gene: TRBD1; clone size: -
CDR3 DNA: TGTGCCAGCAGCTTAGTCCCCGCGGGGCGGGGGCAAGAGACCCAGTACTTC; CDR3 protein: CASSLVPAGRGQETQYF; J gene: TRBJ2-5; V gene: TRBV7-9; D gene: TRBD2; clone size: -
CDR3 DNA: TGTGCCAGCAGCCTCCCGGGGATGCAAACTTCATGCAATCAGCCCCAGCATTTT; CDR3 protein: CASSLPGMQTSCNQPQHF; J gene: TRBJ1-5; V gene: TRBV14; D gene: -; clone size: -
CDR3 DNA: TGTGCCAGTGGGGCCCAGCTAAATGAAAAACTGTTTTTT; CDR3 protein: CASGAQLNEKLFF; J gene: TRBJ1-4; V gene: TRBV6-1; D gene: -; clone size: -
CDR3 DNA: TGTGCCAGCAATGCGAGGTACCAAGAGACCCAGTACTTC; CDR3 protein: CASNARYQETQYF; J gene: TRBJ2-5; V gene: TRBV7-2; D gene: -; clone size: once
CDR3 DNA: TGTGCCAGCTCGAGGACGGGACAGGAGTACAATGAGCAGTTCTTC; CDR3 protein: CASSRTGQEYNEQFF; J gene: TRBJ2-1; V gene: TRBV27; D gene: TRBD1; clone size: -
CDR3 DNA: TGTGCCAGCTCACCACCCACAGGGTACTACGAGCAGTACTTC; CDR3 protein: CASSPPTGYYEQYF; J gene: TRBJ2-7; V gene: TRBV18; D gene: -; clone size: -
CDR3 DNA: TGCGCCAGCAGCCAGTCCGGGACAGGGGGAACCAAAAACATTCAGTACTTC; CDR3 protein: CASSQSGTGGTKNIQYF; J gene: TRBJ2-4; V gene: TRBV4-1; D gene: TRBD1; clone size: -
CDR3 DNA: TGTGCCAGCAGCTTCCCCGACAGGGCCGGGGAGCAGTTCTTC; CDR3 protein: CASSFPDRAGEQFF; J gene: TRBJ2-1; V gene: TRBV11-1; D gene: TRBD1; clone size: -
CDR3 DNA: TGCGCCAGCAGCCCTGGGACGGCCTCAGAGACCCAGTACTTC; CDR3 protein: CASSPGTASETQYF; J gene: TRBJ2-5; V gene: TRBV5-1; D gene: -; clone size: -
CDR3 DNA: TGTGCCAGCAGCTTAAAGGTTTCCTTTGGGGCCAACGTCCTGACTTTC; CDR3 protein: CASSLKVSFGANVLTF; J gene: TRBJ2-6; V gene: TRBV7-6; D gene: -; clone size: -
CDR3 DNA: TGCGCCAGCAGCCAAGGCCCTAGCGGGGACGCTTACAATGAGCAGTTCTTC; CDR3 protein: CASSQGPSGDAYNEQFF; J gene: TRBJ2-1; V gene: TRBV4-1; D gene: TRBD2; clone size: -
CDR3 DNA: TGTGCCAGCAGCTTTCGGCGGAGCTCCTACAATGAGCAGTTCTTC; CDR3 protein: CASSFRRSSYNEQFF; J gene: TRBJ2-1; V gene: TRBV11-1; D gene: -; clone size: -
CDR3 DNA: TGTGCCAGTACCCGGGACAGGTACTATGGCTACACCTTC; CDR3 protein: CASTRDRYYGYTF; J gene: TRBJ1-2; V gene: TRBV19; D gene: TRBD1; clone size: -
CDR3 DNA: TGCGCCAGCAGCCAAGTCTATGCGGGGAACAATGAGCAGTTCTTC; CDR3 protein: CASSQVYAGNNEQFF; J gene: TRBJ2-1; V gene: TRBV4-1; D gene: -; clone size: once
CDR3 DNA: TGTGCCTGGGACAGGGGAACGGGCGAGCAGTACTTC; CDR3 protein: CAWDRGTGEQYF; J gene: TRBJ2-7; V gene: TRBV30; D gene: TRBD1; clone size: -
CDR3 DNA: TGTGCCAGTAGGCTGGGCAGGGGAGCCGAGCAGTACTTC; CDR3 protein: CASRLGRGAEQYF; J gene: TRBJ2-7; V gene: TRBV19; D gene: -; clone size: -
CDR3 DNA: TGTGCCAGCAGCGCGGGACTAGCGGTCGATGGTGTAACCCAGTACTTC; CDR3 protein: CASSAGLAVDGVTQYF; J gene: TRBJ2-5; V gene: TRBV11-2; D gene: TRBD2; clone size: few
CDR3 DNA: TGTGCCAGCAGCTCCAACCCGGGACTGGTCTACGAGCAGTACTTC; CDR3 protein: CASSSNPGLVYEQYF; J gene: TRBJ2-7; V gene: TRBV11-2; D gene: -; clone size: -
CDR3 DNA: TGTGCCAGCAGTACTACGGGACAAGGGCGTGAAAAACTGTTTTTT; CDR3 protein: CASSTTGQGREKLFF; J gene: TRBJ1-4; V gene: TRBV11-2; D gene: -; clone size: once
CDR3 DNA: TGTGCCAGCAGCTTAGCCCAGGGAACCAATGGCTACACCTTC; CDR3 protein: CASSLAQGTNGYTF; J gene: TRBJ1-2; V gene: TRBV7-2; D gene: -; clone size: -
CDR3 DNA: TGCGCCAGCAGCTTGGAGGGACTAGCGGGGGCCTTAGGTACGCAGTATTTT; CDR3 protein: CASSLEGLAGALGTQYF; J gene: TRBJ2-3; V gene: TRBV5-1; D gene: TRBD2; clone size: -
CDR3 DNA: TGTGCCATCAGTGAGGCTAGCGGGGGGGCCGTAGCCAAAAACATTCAGTACTTC; CDR3 protein: CAISEASGGAVAKNIQYF; J gene: TRBJ2-4; V gene: TRBV10-3; D gene: TRBD2; clone size: -
CDR3 DNA: TGTGCCAGCAGCGTAGGAGGGCGCACAGATACGCAGTATTTT; CDR3 protein: CASSVGGRTDTQYF; J gene: TRBJ2-3; V gene: TRBV9; D gene: -; clone size: -
CDR3 DNA: TGTGCCAGCAGCCGGGGGGGCAGGGGGCGCGGAGAGACCCAGTACTTC; CDR3 protein: CASSRGGRGRGETQYF; J gene: TRBJ2-5; V gene: TRBV7-9; D gene: -; clone size: -
CDR3 DNA: TGTGCCAGCAGCTTAGGCGGGGGGGTGAACACTGAAGCTTTCTTT; CDR3 protein: CASSLGGGVNTEAFF; J gene: TRBJ1-1; V gene: TRBV7-2; D gene: -; clone size: -
CDR3 DNA: TGTGCCAGCAGCTTAGTCCCACAAGACCAAGAGACCCAGTACTTC; CDR3 protein: CASSLVPQDQETQYF; J gene: TRBJ2-5; V gene: TRBV11-2; D gene: -; clone size: -